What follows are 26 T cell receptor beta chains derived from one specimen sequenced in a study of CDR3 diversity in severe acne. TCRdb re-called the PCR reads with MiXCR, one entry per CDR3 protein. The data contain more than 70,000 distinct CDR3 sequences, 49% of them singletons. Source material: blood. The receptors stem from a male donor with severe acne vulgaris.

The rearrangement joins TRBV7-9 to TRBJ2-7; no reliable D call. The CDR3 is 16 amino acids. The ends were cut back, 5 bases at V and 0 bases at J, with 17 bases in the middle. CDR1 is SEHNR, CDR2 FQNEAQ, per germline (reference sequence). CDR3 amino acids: CASSPLIGRSSYEQYF. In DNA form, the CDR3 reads TGTGCCAGCAGCCCTTTGATCGGTCGAAGCTCCTACGAGCAGTACTTC. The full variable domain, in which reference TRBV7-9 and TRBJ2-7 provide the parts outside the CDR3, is DTGVSQNPRHKITKRGQNVTFRCDPISEHNRLYWYRQTLGQGPEFLTYFQNEAQLEKSRLLSDRFSAERPKGSFSTLEIQRTEQGDSAMYLCASSPLIGRSSYEQYFGPGTRLTVT.

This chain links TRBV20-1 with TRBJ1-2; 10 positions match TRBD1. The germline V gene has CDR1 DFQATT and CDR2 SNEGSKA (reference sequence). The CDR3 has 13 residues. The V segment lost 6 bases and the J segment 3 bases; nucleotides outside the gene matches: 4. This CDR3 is CSAETGGYYGYTF. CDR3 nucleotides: TGCAGTGCGGAGACAGGGGGCTACTATGGCTACACCTTC.

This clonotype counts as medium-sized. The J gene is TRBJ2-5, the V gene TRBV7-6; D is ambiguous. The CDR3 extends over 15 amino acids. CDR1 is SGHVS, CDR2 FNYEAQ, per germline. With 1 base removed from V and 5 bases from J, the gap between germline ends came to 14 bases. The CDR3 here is CASSLGSRPRETQYF. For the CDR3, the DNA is TGTGCCAGCAGCTTAGGCTCCCGGCCGCGGGAGACCCAGTACTTC.

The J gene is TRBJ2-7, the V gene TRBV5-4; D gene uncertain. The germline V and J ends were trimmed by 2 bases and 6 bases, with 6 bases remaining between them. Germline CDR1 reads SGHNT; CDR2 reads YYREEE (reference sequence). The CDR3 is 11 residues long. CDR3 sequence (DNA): TGTGCCAGCAGCTTTATTGGCGAGCAGTACTTC. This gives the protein CASSFIGEQYF.

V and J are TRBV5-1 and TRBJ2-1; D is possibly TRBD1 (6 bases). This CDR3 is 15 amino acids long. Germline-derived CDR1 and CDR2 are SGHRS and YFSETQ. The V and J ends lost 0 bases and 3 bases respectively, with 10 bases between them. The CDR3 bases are TGCGCCAGCAGCTTGGAGAACAGGGACTACAATGAGCAGTTCTTC. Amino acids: CASSLENRDYNEQFF.

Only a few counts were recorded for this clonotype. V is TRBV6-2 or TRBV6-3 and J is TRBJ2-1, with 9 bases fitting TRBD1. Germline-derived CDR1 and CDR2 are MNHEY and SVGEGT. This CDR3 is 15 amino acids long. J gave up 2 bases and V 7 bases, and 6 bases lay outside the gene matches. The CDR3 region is CASIPQGAAYNEQFF. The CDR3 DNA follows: TGTGCCAGCATTCCACAGGGGGCGGCCTACAATGAGCAGTTCTTC.

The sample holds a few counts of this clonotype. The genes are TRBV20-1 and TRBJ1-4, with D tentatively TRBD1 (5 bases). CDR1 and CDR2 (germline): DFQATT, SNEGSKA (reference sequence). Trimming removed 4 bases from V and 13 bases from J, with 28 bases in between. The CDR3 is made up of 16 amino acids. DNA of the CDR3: TGCAGTGCTAAGGGGCAAATCGGGAGTGACCTCGGAACACTGTTTTTT. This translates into CSAKGQIGSDLGTLFF.

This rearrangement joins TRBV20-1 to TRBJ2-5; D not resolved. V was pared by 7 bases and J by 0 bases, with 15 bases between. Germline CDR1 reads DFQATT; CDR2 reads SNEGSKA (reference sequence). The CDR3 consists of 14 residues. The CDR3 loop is CSVTEPGYQETQYF. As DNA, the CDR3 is TGCAGTGTGACCGAACCCGGGTACCAAGAGACCCAGTACTTC.

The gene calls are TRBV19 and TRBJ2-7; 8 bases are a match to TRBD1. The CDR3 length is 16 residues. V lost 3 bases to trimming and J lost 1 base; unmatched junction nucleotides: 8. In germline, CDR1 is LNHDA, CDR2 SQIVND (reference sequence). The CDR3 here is CASSIAGTGYSYEQYF. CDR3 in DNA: TGTGCCAGTAGTATCGCTGGGACAGGATATTCCTACGAGCAGTACTTC. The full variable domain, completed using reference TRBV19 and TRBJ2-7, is DGGITQSPKYLFRKEGQNVTLSCEQNLNHDAMYWYRQDPGQGLRLIYYSQIVNDFQKGDIAEGYSVSREKKESFPLTVTSAQKNPTAFYLCASSIAGTGYSYEQYFGPGTRLTVT.

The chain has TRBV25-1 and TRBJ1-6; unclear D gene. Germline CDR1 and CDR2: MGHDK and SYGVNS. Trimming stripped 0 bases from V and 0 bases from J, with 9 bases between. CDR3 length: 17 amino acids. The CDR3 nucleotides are TGTGCCAGCAGTGAATATGGGGTTAGCTCCTATAATTCACCCCTCCACTTT. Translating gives CASSEYGVSSYNSPLHF.

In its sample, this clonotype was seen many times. DNA for the CDR3: TGTGCCATCAGTTCCCTCACGACAACAGATACGCAGTATTTT. It specifies CAISSLTTTDTQYF. The V call is TRBV10-3, the J call TRBJ2-3; the D is unclear. Trimming took off 5 bases at V and 3 bases at J, with 12 bases between the two ends. Germline CDR1 and CDR2: ENHRY and SYGVKD. The CDR3 runs to 14 residues.

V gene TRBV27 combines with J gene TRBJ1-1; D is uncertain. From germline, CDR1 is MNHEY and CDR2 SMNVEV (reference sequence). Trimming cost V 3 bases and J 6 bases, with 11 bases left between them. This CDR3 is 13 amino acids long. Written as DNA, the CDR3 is TGTGCCAGCAGTTTGGAGGGCCTCGCTGAAGCTTTCTTT. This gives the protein CASSLEGLAEAFF.

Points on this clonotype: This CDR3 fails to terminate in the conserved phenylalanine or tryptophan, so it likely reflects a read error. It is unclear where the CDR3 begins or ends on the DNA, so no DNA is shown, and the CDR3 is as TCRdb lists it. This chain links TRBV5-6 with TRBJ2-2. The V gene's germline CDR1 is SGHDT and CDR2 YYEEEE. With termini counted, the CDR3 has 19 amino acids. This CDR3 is CASSLGIRSYEQYFGELFL.

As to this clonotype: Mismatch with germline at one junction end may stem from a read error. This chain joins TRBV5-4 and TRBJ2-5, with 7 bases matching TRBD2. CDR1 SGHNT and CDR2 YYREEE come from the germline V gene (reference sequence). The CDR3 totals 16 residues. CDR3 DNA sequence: TGTGCCGGCAGCGGTCGTCAACGTGGGGGGGTAGAGACCCAGTACTTC. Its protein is CAGSGRQRGGVETQYF. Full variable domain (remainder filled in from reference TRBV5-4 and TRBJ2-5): ETGVTQSPTHLIKTRGQQVTLRCSSQSGHNTVSWYQQALGQGPQFIFQYYREEENGRGNFPPRFSGLQFPNYSSELNVNALELDDSALYLCAGSGRQRGGVETQYFGPGTRLLVL.

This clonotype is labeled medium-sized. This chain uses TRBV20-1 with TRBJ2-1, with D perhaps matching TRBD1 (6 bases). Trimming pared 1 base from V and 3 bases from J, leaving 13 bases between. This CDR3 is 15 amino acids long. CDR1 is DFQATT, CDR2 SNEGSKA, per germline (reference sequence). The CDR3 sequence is CSARAPGAHYNEQFF. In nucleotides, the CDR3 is TGCAGTGCTAGAGCTCCAGGGGCCCACTACAATGAGCAGTTCTTC.

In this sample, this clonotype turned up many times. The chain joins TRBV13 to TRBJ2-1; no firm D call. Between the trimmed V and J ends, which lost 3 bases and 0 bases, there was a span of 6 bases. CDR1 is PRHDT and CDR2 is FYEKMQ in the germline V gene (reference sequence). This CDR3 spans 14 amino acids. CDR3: CASSFPSSYNEQFF. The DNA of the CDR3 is TGTGCCAGCAGCTTTCCGAGCTCCTACAATGAGCAGTTCTTC. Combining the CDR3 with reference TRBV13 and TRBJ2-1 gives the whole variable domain AAGVIQSPRHLIKEKRETATLKCYPIPRHDTVYWYQQGPGQDPQFLISFYEKMQSDKGSIPDRFSAQQFSDYHSELNMSSLELGDSALYFCASSFPSSYNEQFFGPGTRLTVL.

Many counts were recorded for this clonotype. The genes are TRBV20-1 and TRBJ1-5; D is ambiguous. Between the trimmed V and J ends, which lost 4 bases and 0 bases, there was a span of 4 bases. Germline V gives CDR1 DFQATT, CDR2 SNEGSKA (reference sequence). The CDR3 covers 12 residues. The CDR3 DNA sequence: TGCAGTGCTATTTATAGCAATCAGCCCCAGCATTTT. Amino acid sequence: CSAIYSNQPQHF.

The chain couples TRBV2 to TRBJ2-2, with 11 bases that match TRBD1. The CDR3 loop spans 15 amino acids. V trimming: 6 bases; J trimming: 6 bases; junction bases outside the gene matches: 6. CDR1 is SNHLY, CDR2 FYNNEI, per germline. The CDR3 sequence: CASRPGTGGSGELFF. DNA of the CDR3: TGTGCCAGCAGACCCGGGACAGGGGGTTCCGGGGAGCTGTTTTTT.

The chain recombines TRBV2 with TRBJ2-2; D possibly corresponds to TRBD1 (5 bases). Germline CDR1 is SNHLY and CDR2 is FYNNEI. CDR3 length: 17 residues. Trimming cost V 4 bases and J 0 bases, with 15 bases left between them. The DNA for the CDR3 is TGTGCCAGCAGTGGGGGCCCGACAGCCGCGAACACCGGGGAGCTGTTTTTT. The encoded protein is CASSGGPTAANTGELFF.

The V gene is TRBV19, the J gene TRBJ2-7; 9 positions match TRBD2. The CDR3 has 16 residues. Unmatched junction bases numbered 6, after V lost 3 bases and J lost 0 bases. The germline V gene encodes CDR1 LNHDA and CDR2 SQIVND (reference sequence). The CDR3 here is CASSILAGQYSYEQYF. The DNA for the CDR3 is TGTGCCAGTAGTATCCTAGCGGGACAATACTCCTACGAGCAGTACTTC.

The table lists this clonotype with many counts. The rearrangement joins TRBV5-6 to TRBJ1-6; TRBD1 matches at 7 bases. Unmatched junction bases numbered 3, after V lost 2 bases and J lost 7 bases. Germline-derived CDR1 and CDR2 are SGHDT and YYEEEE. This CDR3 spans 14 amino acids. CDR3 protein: CASSFRQGNSPLHF. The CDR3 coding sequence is TGTGCCAGCAGCTTTAGACAGGGCAATTCACCCCTCCACTTT. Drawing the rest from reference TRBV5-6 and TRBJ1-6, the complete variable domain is DAGVTQSPTHLIKTRGQQVTLRCSPKSGHDTVSWYQQALGQGPQFIFQYYEEEERQRGNFPDRFSGHQFPNYSSELNVNALLLGDSALYLCASSFRQGNSPLHFGNGTRLTVT.

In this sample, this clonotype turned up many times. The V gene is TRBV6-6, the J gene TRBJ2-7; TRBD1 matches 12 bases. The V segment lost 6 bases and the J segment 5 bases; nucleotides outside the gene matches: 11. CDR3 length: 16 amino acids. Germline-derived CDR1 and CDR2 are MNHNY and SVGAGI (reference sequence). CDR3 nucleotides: TGTGCCAGCAGGATGAAGGGACAGGGGGCTCTACACGAGCAGTACTTC. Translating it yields CASRMKGQGALHEQYF.

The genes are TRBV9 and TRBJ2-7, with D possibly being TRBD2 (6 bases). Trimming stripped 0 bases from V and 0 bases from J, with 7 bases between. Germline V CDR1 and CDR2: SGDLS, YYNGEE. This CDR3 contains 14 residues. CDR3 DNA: TGTGCCAGCAGCGTAGGCGGGGACTCCTACGAGCAGTACTTC. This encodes CASSVGGDSYEQYF.

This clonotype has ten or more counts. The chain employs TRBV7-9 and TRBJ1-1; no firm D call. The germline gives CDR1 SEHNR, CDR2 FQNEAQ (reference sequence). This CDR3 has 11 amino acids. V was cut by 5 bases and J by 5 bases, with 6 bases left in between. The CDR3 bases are TGTGCCAGCAGCACAGCTACTGAAGCTTTCTTT. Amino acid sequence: CASSTATEAFF.

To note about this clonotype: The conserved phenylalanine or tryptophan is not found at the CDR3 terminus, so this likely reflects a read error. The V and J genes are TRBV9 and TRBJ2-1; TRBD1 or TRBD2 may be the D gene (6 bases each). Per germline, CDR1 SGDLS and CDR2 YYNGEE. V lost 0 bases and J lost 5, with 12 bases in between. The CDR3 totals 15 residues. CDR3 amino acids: CASSVVVGGHNEQFC. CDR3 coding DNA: TGTGCCAGCAGCGTAGTTGTGGGGGGCCACAATGAGCAGTTCTGC.

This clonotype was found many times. In nucleotides, the CDR3 is TGTGCCAGCGGGTCCTACGAGCAGTACTTC. This codes for CASGSYEQYF. The chain uses TRBV6-5 and TRBJ2-7; D unresolved. V was pared by 8 bases and J by 1 base, with 3 bases between. Looked up from germline, CDR1 is MNHEY and CDR2 is SVGAGI. The CDR3 is 10 amino acids.